This T cell receptor (beta chain) came from a study of blood T cells in healthy people across ages (dated by TCRdb to 2014 to 2015). Study-wide context: In model experiments, roughly one uniquely barcoded TCR beta cDNA molecule per two T cells was captured by template switching. Age-related changes in TCR beta repertoire diversity were measured in the study by deep sequencing normalized with unique cDNA molecular identifiers. Donors were grouped into four age groups: young (average approximately 16 years), middle-aged (39), aged (approximately 67) and long-lived (about 90). Donors of different ages were randomly distributed across sequencing lanes to avoid experimental bias. Two additional independent replicas of 1 million unique cDNA reads from the same blood draw were analyzed for two donors (one aged 18 to 30 and one aged 80 or older).

Here is what the overall study found, with its caveats: Conclusive comparison of naive and antigen-experienced compartments was prevented by the profiling of bulk unsorted PBMCs. Total diversity estimates from one million sequenced T cells were considered lower bounds and underestimates. As age increased, observed TCR beta diversity per million T cells dropped in a roughly linear way, and a significant reduction was already evident by age about 40. Because the CMV infection status of the donors was unknown, age-related changes in expanded clonotypes may potentially have been confounded. There was a strong correlation between observed TCR beta diversity and the percentage of naive T cells measured by flow cytometry. Compared with the aged group, the long-lived group had more naive CD4+ T cells, fewer expanded clones and increased TCR diversity, suggesting age selection.

The CDR3 spans 19 residues, from the cysteine through the phenylalanine. Only the CDR3 portion is preserved as DNA: 57 bases, with reading frame beginning at the first base. The germline V gene (reference sequence) sets CDR1 to SEHNR and CDR2 to FQNEAQ. For this chain, trimming is 1 base at the V end and 2 bases at the J end, and the number of junction bases without a gene match is 10. Library preparation was by 5' RACE. TCRdb lists the instrument as Illumina HiSeq 2500. A second about 7 to 11 cycle PCR used a sample-barcoded 5' primer and a J-beta primer mix. Each TCR beta cDNA molecule received a unique molecular identifier from a template-switch 5' adaptor carrying 12 random nucleotides. Each sample yielded at least 2.5 million CDR3-containing paired-end reads. All of the RNA was converted into first-strand cDNA using the Mint cDNA synthesis kit, with a TRBC-specific oligonucleotide serving as the primer. Following uracil-DNA glycosylase treatment, all cDNA underwent a first 18-cycle PCR with the universal primers M1SS and BC2_uni_R. The published analysis was carried out like this. For normalization, 1 million high-quality reads were randomly selected from each sample, with every read carrying a distinct molecular identifier. Instead of being binned into consensus sequences, reads that shared molecular identifiers were thrown out. MiTCR, run with a Q25 quality threshold and the strictest error-elimination algorithm, handled CDR3 identification, clonotype clustering and error correction. A nonparametric unseen species model using Euler transformation provided a lower-bound estimate of total TCR beta diversity. The public reads were reanalyzed by TCRdb: fastp trimming at Q25, MiXCR alignment, in-frame beta chains only. Here each entry gathers all rows of one CDR3 protein and keeps the most common genes and DNA. TCRdb's processing, not the authors' own work, is the source of the V and J calls. Present in this sample are roughly 730,000 distinct CDR3 sequences, about 56% of which were seen just once. The leading ten clones occupy approximately 24% of the sample.

Worth noting for this clonotype: Its specific antigen is unknown. No qualities accompany the bases; no much larger clone lies one base away.

The 40 or so donors, aged 6 to 90 years, were systemically healthy Caucasian individuals from Russia. Each donor gave 8 to 10 milliliters of peripheral blood, drawn into EDTA-treated Vacutainer tubes. PBMCs were isolated by Ficoll-Paque density-gradient centrifugation, with at least 6 million obtained per sample. Trizol reagent was used to extract total RNA from PBMCs, with at least 5.5 micrograms per sample. For every donor, an aliquot of PBMCs went through flow cytometry to measure the percentages of naive CD45RAhigh/CD27high T cells. Material for sequencing was blood. This chain joins TRBV7-9 to TRBJ2-3, with 12 bases in between that match TRBD2. The origin of this receptor is a man in his forties in good health. The bases read TGTGCCAGCAGCTTAGAGAGGACTAGCGGGATGATAACCACAGATACGCAGTATTTT. Its translation reads: CASSLERTSGMITTDTQYF.